This TCR beta chain was profiled in a study of cytomegalovirus exposure and HLA in healthy donors. Profiling relied on immunoSEQ multiplex PCR, and the TCRdb table lists in-frame clones only, not all of them. The sample contains 150,000 or so clones, about 89% of which appear only once. A remark on this clone: As yet, its antigen is unknown.

General study points: Associated with cytomegalovirus, according to the listing, were 150 to 200 TCR beta chains.

The donors belonged to the 120-subject validation cohort, separate from the roughly 600-subject first cohort. Sequencing was done on a sample of PBMCs. The TCR comes from a man aged 18 to 29 in good health and CMV-seropositive.

The CDR3 is CASSLATASTGELFF. Written as DNA, the CDR3 is TGTGCCAGCAGCTTGGCGACAGCCTCCACCGGGGAGCTGTTTTTT. The chain recombines TRBV7-9 with TRBJ2-2; a possible D gene is TRBD1 (5 bases). This CDR3 is built from 15 residues. V was clipped by 3 bases and J by 4 bases, with 12 bases between them. Germline V gives CDR1 SEHNR, CDR2 FQNEAQ (reference sequence).